Reported below is one TCR beta chain. Its antigen is currently not known. No base-level quality is on record; no much larger clone is a single base apart. The sample contains more than one DNA sequence encoding this CDR3. Healthy HIV-negative adults with no recently reported acute infections or vaccinations were included as donors. Only Caucasian adults living in Nashville, Tennessee, USA were represented among the donors. CD4+ T cells were enriched by magnetic negative selection, after which naive cells were positively selected on CD45RA and the negative fraction was taken as the memory subset. Blood was obtained by leukapheresis, after which PBMCs were separated by Ficoll-Histopaque density gradient centrifugation and cryopreserved in liquid nitrogen vapor phase. Purity and quantity of every magnetically sorted T cell population were checked by analytical flow cytometry. From each sorted fraction, genomic DNA was isolated and quantified by UV absorbance on a Nanodrop 2000c.

The data stem from a study of shared clonotypes between healthy human individuals (dated by TCRdb to 2019 to 2021). About the study as a whole: The cohort comprised a couple of women and three men aged 18 to 49 years. For each donor, CD4 naive and CD4 memory were each given three plates, CD8 naive was given two plates, and CD8 memory was given one plate. Blood TCR repertoires of a handful of healthy adults were deeply sequenced to estimate repertoire size and the extent of clonotype sharing between individuals. Different laboratories and diverse techniques were used to prepare libraries and sequence TCR repertoires, to increase sequencing depth and limit assay-specific biases. Between about 0.8 and 9 billion PBMCs per donor were obtained by leukapheresis.

The V end gives up 0 bases and the J end 4 bases, leaving 3 bases in the junction not matched to a gene. Taken from cysteine to phenylalanine, the CDR3 has 16 residues. Only the CDR3 part of the read is kept: 48 bases, read in frame from the first base. For CDR1 and CDR2, the germline V gene lists MRHNA and SNTAGT. Using the deep immunoSEQ assay, TCR CDR3 regions were amplified from genomic DNA by multiplex PCR. For each cell subset, the extracted genomic DNA was distributed evenly across all wells of several immunoSEQ 96-well plates, and each plate served as one replicate. For sorted subsets, approximately 0.2 ug of genomic DNA, equivalent to tens of thousands of T cell genomes, went into each replicate PCR. Purified libraries were quantified with a Qubit 3.0 fluorometer, sized on a Bioanalyzer 2100, and re-quantified with the KAPA Library Quantification kit. A separate single-read 150-cycle Illumina NextSeq 550 flow cell was used to sequence each immunoSEQ 96-well plate. In the original analysis: Because the immunoSEQ output included only junctional sequences and no quality scores, the filtering could not be the same as the filtering used for full-length reads. Sequences were annotated with PyIR, a Python wrapper for IgBLAST v1.9, and V/J genes and CDR3 were assigned using IMGT germline references. Reads were filtered out if the reads had weak V/J assignments (E-value above 1e-6), no CDR3, stop codons, out-of-frame junctions, or ambiguous translated residues. A V3J clonotype was defined by an identical inferred V gene, J gene, and CDR3 amino acid sequence. The percentage overlap between two repertoires was calculated by dividing the number of shared unique clonotypes by the size of the smaller repertoire. Repertoire richness was assessed with RTK rarefaction, the Chao1 estimator, and Recon v2.1 estimates of unobserved clonotypes. For all TCRbeta clonotypes obtained by the gDNA method from a handful of donors, generation probabilities were computed with OLGA. Sourced from immuneACCESS, this table was stored by TCRdb with only in-frame sequences that have V and J called. A share of the clones is absent; for the studies checked, an unresolved V gene accounts for under half, and the remainder has no known explanation. For V, J and clone size, that table is used; D and trimming come from the DNA. The sample table records some 2.4 million clones; under 95% of these occur just once. The ten largest make up approximately 0.37% of the sample.

General findings and caveats noted by the study authors: Only blood was sampled, and tissue TCR repertoires likely differ from those in blood. When several donors were compared, the shared fraction of clonotypes was approximately 5% for naive CD4, 3.5% to 4% for naive CD8, roughly 2.5% for memory CD4, and 0.35% to 0.5% for memory CD8. Incomplete sequencing was indicated by rarefaction of sorted-subset datasets, despite the large sequencing depth. Compared with non-shared clonotypes, the clonotypes found in all four sorted-subset donors had higher generation probabilities. Naive subsets generally had larger estimated clonotype richness than memory subsets. Pairwise subsampling indicated that sequencing depth was expected to affect the degree of clonotype sharing among donors. Because the study included only a small number of donors, the genetic and exposure-history diversity represented was limited.

The source of this sequence is a man between 18 and 35 years old in good health. Some clones in this sample may be carry-over from other donors' samples. This receptor chain uses TRBV6-4 and TRBJ2-1; TRBD2 agrees with 10 junctional bases. Sequenced input: naive CD4+ T cells from PBMCs. This sample's cell subset or site label indicates: CD45RA+ positively selected. The CDR3 region has the sequence CASSDSRTSGYNEQFF. Read as DNA, the sequence is TGTGCCAGCAGTGACTCGAGGACTAGCGGATACAATGAGCAGTTCTTC.